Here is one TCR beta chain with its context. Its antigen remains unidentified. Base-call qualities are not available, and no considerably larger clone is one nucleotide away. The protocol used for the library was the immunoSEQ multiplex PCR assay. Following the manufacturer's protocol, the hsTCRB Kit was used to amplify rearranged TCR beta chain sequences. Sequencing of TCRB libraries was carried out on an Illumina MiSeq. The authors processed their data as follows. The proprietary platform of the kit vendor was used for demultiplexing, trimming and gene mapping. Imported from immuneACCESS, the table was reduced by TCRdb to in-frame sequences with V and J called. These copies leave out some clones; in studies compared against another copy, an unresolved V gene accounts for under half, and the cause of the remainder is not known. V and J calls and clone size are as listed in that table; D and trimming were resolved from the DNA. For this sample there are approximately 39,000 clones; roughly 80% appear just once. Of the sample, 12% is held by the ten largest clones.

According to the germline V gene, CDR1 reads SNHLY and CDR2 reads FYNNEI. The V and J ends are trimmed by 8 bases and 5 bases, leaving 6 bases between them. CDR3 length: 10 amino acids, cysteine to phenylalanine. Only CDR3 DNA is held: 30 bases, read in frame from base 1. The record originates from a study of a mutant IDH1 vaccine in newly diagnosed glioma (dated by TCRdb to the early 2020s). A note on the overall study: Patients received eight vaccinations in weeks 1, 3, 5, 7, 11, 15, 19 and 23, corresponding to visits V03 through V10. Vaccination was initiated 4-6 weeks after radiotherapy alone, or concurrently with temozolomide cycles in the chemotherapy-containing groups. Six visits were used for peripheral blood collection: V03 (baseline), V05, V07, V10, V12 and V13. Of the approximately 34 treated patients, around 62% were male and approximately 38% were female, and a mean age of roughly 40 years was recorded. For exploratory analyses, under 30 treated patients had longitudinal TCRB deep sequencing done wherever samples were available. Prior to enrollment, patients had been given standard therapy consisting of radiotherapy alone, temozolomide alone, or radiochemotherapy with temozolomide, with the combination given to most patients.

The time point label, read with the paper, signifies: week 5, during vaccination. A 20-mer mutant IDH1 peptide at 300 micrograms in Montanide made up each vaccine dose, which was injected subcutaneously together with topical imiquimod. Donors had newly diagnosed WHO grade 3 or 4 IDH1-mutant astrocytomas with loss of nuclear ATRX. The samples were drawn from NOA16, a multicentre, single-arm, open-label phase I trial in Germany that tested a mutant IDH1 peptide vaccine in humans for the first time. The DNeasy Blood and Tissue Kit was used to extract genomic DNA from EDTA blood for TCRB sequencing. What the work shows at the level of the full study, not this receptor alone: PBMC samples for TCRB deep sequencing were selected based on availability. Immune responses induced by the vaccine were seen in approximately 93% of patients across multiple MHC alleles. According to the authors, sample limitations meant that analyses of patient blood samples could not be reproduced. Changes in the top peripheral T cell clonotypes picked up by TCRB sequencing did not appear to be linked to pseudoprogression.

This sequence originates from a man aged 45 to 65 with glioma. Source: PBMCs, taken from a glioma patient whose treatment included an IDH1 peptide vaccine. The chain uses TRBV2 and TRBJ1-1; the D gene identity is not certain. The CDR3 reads CASGRTEAFF. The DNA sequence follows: TGTGCCAGCGGTCGAACTGAAGCTTTCTTT.